This T cell receptor (beta chain) was sequenced for a study of shared clonotypes between healthy human individuals. In the study overall: Researchers assigned three CD4 naive, three CD4 memory, two CD8 naive and one CD8 memory plate to each donor.

The sorted-subset replicate PCRs were given approximately 190 ng DNA, which is about 29,000 T cell genomes. TCRdb's copy holds only in-frame clones and misses some; the assay was immunoSEQ multiplex PCR. Seen here are roughly 2.2 million clones, 85% to 95% observed once, and the top ten hold under 0.45%. The CDR3 contains 16 residues. The V gene's germline CDR1 is MNHNS and CDR2 SASEGT. V lost 4 bases, J lost 2 bases, and 8 bases stayed unmatched. This TCR was sampled from a man aged 18-30 years in good health. Some clones in this sample may be carry-over from other donors' samples. What was sequenced was naive CD4+ T cells from PBMCs. Described subset: CD45RA+ positively selected. The chain employs TRBV6-1 and TRBJ1-5; 7 bases fit TRBD1. The CDR3 sequence is CASSALTGFGNQPQHF. DNA for the CDR3: TGTGCCAGCAGTGCTCTGACAGGGTTCGGCAATCAGCCCCAGCATTTT.